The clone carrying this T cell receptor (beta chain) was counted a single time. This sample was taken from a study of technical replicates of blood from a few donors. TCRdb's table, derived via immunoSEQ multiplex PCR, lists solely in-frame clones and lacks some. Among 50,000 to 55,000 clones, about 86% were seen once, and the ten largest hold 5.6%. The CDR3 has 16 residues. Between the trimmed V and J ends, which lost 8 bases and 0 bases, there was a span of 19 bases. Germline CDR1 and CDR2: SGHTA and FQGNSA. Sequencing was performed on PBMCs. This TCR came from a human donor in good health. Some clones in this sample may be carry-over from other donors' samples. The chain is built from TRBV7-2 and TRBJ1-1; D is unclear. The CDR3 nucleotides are TGTGCCAGCGCTATACCTCGGGGTTCGGTGAACACTGAAGCTTTCTTT. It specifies CASAIPRGSVNTEAFF.